Listed below are T cell receptor beta chains from one sample, sequenced in a study of CD8 T cells in ankylosing spondylitis. One entry per CDR3 protein, called by TCRdb with MiXCR from the 5' RACE reads. The data contain about 210,000 distinct CDR3 sequences, over 7% of them singletons. Sequences were obtained from blood, either unsorted or a sorted T cell fraction (not recorded which). These receptors were obtained from a female donor with ankylosing spondylitis or in good health (not recorded which). Both conserved end residues are trimmed from each CDR3.

v_gene	CDR3aa
TRBV7-6	ASSATPFFDPRGSGANVLT
TRBV29-1	SVGSGDRDQPQH
TRBV5-6	ASSLQQGTYGYT
TRBV2	ANNVGMSNGYT
TRBV7-9	ASSLAALAGSTDTQY
TRBV10-3	AISVAGVDYGYT
TRBV7-2	ASSRPRDHYGYT
TRBV4-1	ASSPGGSPYNEQF
TRBV25-1	ASSEKATSSGELF
TRBV12-5	ASGFLDRGVGEQF
TRBV11-2	ASSLTGWPYEQY
TRBV9	ASSRTGINQPQH
TRBV5-1	ASSPPGTADGELF
TRBV3-1	ASSPNAGQRYGYT
TRBV30	ARSARPGELF
TRBV25-1	ASSPASRSYNGQF
TRBV11-1	ASSLAYDLAGVSETQY
TRBV12-3/TRBV12-4	ASSTGTEETQY
TRBV2	ASRAGRTLYGYT
TRBV20-1	SAGLGGGFSHEQF
TRBV28	ASSLRLAGDHEQF
TRBV12-3/TRBV12-4	ASSSGISVSYEQY
TRBV7-9	ASSLTGPEQY
TRBV18	ASSRTGDTQY
TRBV6-5	ASSFARVNQPQH
TRBV20-1	SAPSRKDTQY
TRBV20-1	SAVGQREETQY
TRBV6-1	ASSDGTDPNTGELF
TRBV25-1	ASRFDREEAF
TRBV27	ASSSLGTQY